Listed below are T cell receptor beta chains from one sample, sequenced in a study of blood T cell repertoires in COVID-19. Here immunoSEQ multiplex PCR was the method, and the copy in TCRdb shows in-frame clones only, minus some. The sample yields 85,000 to 110,000 clones, over 70% seen once. The material sequenced was peripheral blood. These receptors were collected from a human donor in a cohort sampled during active or convalescent COVID-19. CDR3s include the opening cysteine and the closing phenylalanine or tryptophan. Fields, in order: J gene, clone size, D gene, V gene, CDR3 DNA, CDR3 protein. D genes are given only for firm matches. A row's size may be missing; if present it is once, few, many or a size class.

j_gene: TRBJ2-7; abundance: NA; d_gene: TRBD1; v_gene: TRBV6-2/TRBV6-3; CDR3nt: TGTGCCAGCAGTCGGGACAGCTACGAGCAGTACTTC; CDR3aa: CASSRDSYEQYF
j_gene: TRBJ2-1; abundance: NA; d_gene: NA; v_gene: TRBV19; CDR3nt: TGTGCCAGTAGGCTGGACACCTACAATGAGCAGTTCTTC; CDR3aa: CASRLDTYNEQFF
j_gene: TRBJ2-2; abundance: NA; d_gene: NA; v_gene: TRBV6-5; CDR3nt: TGTGCCAGCAGGGTGGGGGGCACCGGGGAGCTGTTTTTT; CDR3aa: CASRVGGTGELFF
j_gene: TRBJ1-4; abundance: NA; d_gene: NA; v_gene: TRBV12-2; CDR3nt: TGTGCAAGTCGCCCTCTGGGGAGCTATAATGAAAAACTGTTTTTT; CDR3aa: CASRPLGSYNEKLFF
j_gene: TRBJ2-7; abundance: NA; d_gene: NA; v_gene: TRBV5-1; CDR3nt: TGCGCCAGCAGCTTTGTCTCAGCGGAATACGAGCAGTACTTC; CDR3aa: CASSFVSAEYEQYF
j_gene: TRBJ1-3; abundance: NA; d_gene: NA; v_gene: TRBV9; CDR3nt: TGTGCCAGCAGCGAATACAGCTCTGGAAACACCATATATTTT; CDR3aa: CASSEYSSGNTIYF
j_gene: TRBJ2-2; abundance: NA; d_gene: NA; v_gene: TRBV2; CDR3nt: TGTGCCAGCAGTGCCGCGAGTTTTCCGAACACCGGGGAGCTGTTTTTT; CDR3aa: CASSAASFPNTGELFF
j_gene: TRBJ2-1; abundance: NA; d_gene: NA; v_gene: TRBV19; CDR3nt: TGTGCCAGTAGTGCTAGGGGCAATGAGCAGTTCTTC; CDR3aa: CASSARGNEQFF
j_gene: TRBJ2-6; abundance: NA; d_gene: TRBD1; v_gene: TRBV19; CDR3nt: TGTGCCAGTAGTCCCTGGACAGGGGGATTGGTCGTCCTGACTTTC; CDR3aa: CASSPWTGGLVVLTF
j_gene: TRBJ2-5; abundance: NA; d_gene: NA; v_gene: TRBV5-4; CDR3nt: TGTGCCAGCAGCACGGGACTCAAAGAGACCCAGTACTTC; CDR3aa: CASSTGLKETQYF
j_gene: TRBJ2-7; abundance: once; d_gene: NA; v_gene: TRBV27; CDR3nt: TGTGCCAGCAGTTCCGGACAGTACAGCTCCTACGAGCAGTACTTC; CDR3aa: CASSSGQYSSYEQYF
j_gene: TRBJ1-1; abundance: NA; d_gene: NA; v_gene: TRBV6-5; CDR3nt: TGTGCCAGCAGTTCCCTCGGTAGGGGGAGGAACACTGAAGCTTTCTTT; CDR3aa: CASSSLGRGRNTEAFF
j_gene: TRBJ1-5; abundance: NA; d_gene: TRBD1; v_gene: TRBV6-1; CDR3nt: TGTGCCAGCAGTGGTCAAGACAGGGGAGGGGATCAGCCCCAGCATTTT; CDR3aa: CASSGQDRGGDQPQHF
j_gene: TRBJ1-4; abundance: once; d_gene: TRBD1; v_gene: TRBV5-1; CDR3nt: TGCGCCAGCAGCTTCGGGGACAGGGGGCTCGAAAAACTGTTTTTT; CDR3aa: CASSFGDRGLEKLFF
j_gene: TRBJ2-5; abundance: NA; d_gene: TRBD2; v_gene: TRBV5-4; CDR3nt: TGTGCCAGCAGCTCTACGGGGCGGGGGAACCAAGAGACCCAGTACTTC; CDR3aa: CASSSTGRGNQETQYF
j_gene: TRBJ1-3; abundance: NA; d_gene: NA; v_gene: TRBV4-1; CDR3nt: TGCGCCAGCAGCGCCCCGAGGGCGTTTAGCTCTGGAAACACCATATATTTT; CDR3aa: CASSAPRAFSSGNTIYF
j_gene: TRBJ1-1; abundance: NA; d_gene: TRBD1; v_gene: TRBV11-3; CDR3nt: TGTGCCAGCAGCTTCAGGGACAGGGAACCGAACACTGAAGCTTTCTTT; CDR3aa: CASSFRDREPNTEAFF
j_gene: TRBJ2-5; abundance: once; d_gene: TRBD2; v_gene: TRBV7-9; CDR3nt: TGTGCCAGCAGCCAGATGGGACTAGCGGTCCAAGAGACCCAGTACTTC; CDR3aa: CASSQMGLAVQETQYF
j_gene: TRBJ1-2; abundance: NA; d_gene: NA; v_gene: TRBV2; CDR3nt: TGTGCCAGCAGGGAGGGGCCAGACTATGGCTACACCTTC; CDR3aa: CASREGPDYGYTF
j_gene: TRBJ1-4; abundance: NA; d_gene: NA; v_gene: TRBV28; CDR3nt: TGTGCCAGCAGCCGCGGGGGGTCAGGTGGTGAAAAACTGTTTTTT; CDR3aa: CASSRGGSGGEKLFF
j_gene: TRBJ1-1; abundance: NA; d_gene: TRBD1; v_gene: TRBV7-9; CDR3nt: TGTGCCAGCAGCCTCCGGGACAGAAACACTGAAGCTTTCTTT; CDR3aa: CASSLRDRNTEAFF
j_gene: TRBJ1-2; abundance: NA; d_gene: NA; v_gene: TRBV5-1; CDR3nt: TGCGCCAGCAGCTCAGGGGACGGGGTCGACTACTATGGCTACACCTTC; CDR3aa: CASSSGDGVDYYGYTF
j_gene: TRBJ1-1; abundance: few; d_gene: NA; v_gene: TRBV5-5; CDR3nt: TGTGCCAGCAGATTCACAGGGAAGGACACTGAAGCTTTCTTT; CDR3aa: CASRFTGKDTEAFF
j_gene: TRBJ2-2; abundance: NA; d_gene: NA; v_gene: TRBV6-5; CDR3nt: TGTGCCAGCATCCCATACCGGGGGAACACCGGGGAGCTGTTTTTT; CDR3aa: CASIPYRGNTGELFF
j_gene: TRBJ2-7; abundance: few; d_gene: NA; v_gene: TRBV21-1; CDR3nt: TGTGCCAGCAGCAAATATAAGTCAGGGGAGACCTCCTACGAGCAGTACTTC; CDR3aa: CASSKYKSGETSYEQYF
j_gene: TRBJ2-7; abundance: NA; d_gene: NA; v_gene: TRBV11-3; CDR3nt: TGTGCCAGCAGCCGCGAAAACAGGGGACTCGAGCAGTACTTC; CDR3aa: CASSRENRGLEQYF
j_gene: TRBJ2-2; abundance: NA; d_gene: TRBD2; v_gene: TRBV10-3; CDR3nt: TGTGCCATCAGTGAGGCCTCGACTAGCGACGGGGCCGGGGAGCTGTTTTTT; CDR3aa: CAISEASTSDGAGELFF
j_gene: TRBJ1-2; abundance: once; d_gene: NA; v_gene: TRBV30; CDR3nt: TGTGCCTGGAGTGTATTAGCTAAAGACTATGGCTACACCTTC; CDR3aa: CAWSVLAKDYGYTF
j_gene: TRBJ2-3; abundance: NA; d_gene: NA; v_gene: TRBV7-9; CDR3nt: TGTGCCACCGCCGGAGGACTGAGCACAGATACGCAGTATTTT; CDR3aa: CATAGGLSTDTQYF
j_gene: TRBJ1-2; abundance: NA; d_gene: TRBD1; v_gene: TRBV7-3; CDR3nt: TGTGCCAGCAGTGGGTCAGGGGGGAGCTACACCTTC; CDR3aa: CASSGSGGSYTF
j_gene: TRBJ1-3; abundance: once; d_gene: TRBD1; v_gene: TRBV19; CDR3nt: TGTGCCAGTGGGACAGCTCGTGGAAACACCATATATTTT; CDR3aa: CASGTARGNTIYF
j_gene: TRBJ2-5; abundance: NA; d_gene: TRBD1; v_gene: TRBV6-5; CDR3nt: TGTGCCAGCAGTTACACCGGGACAGGGGGCGAAGAGACCCAGTACTTC; CDR3aa: CASSYTGTGGEETQYF
j_gene: TRBJ2-3; abundance: NA; d_gene: TRBD2; v_gene: TRBV9; CDR3nt: TGTGCCAGCAGCACCAGCGGGGGGGCCGGCACAGATACGCAGTATTTT; CDR3aa: CASSTSGGAGTDTQYF
j_gene: TRBJ1-2; abundance: once; d_gene: TRBD1; v_gene: TRBV24-1; CDR3nt: TGTGCCACCAGTGGGGACAGTCTTTCCTATGGCTACACCTTC; CDR3aa: CATSGDSLSYGYTF
j_gene: TRBJ1-4; abundance: NA; d_gene: TRBD1; v_gene: TRBV23-1; CDR3nt: TGCGCCAGCAGATGGACAGGATTGAATGAAAAACTGTTTTTT; CDR3aa: CASRWTGLNEKLFF
j_gene: TRBJ2-7; abundance: NA; d_gene: NA; v_gene: TRBV18; CDR3nt: TGTGCCAGCTCACCACCGGGTTCAGGAAAGACCTACGAGCAGTACTTC; CDR3aa: CASSPPGSGKTYEQYF
j_gene: TRBJ1-5; abundance: few; d_gene: NA; v_gene: TRBV27; CDR3nt: TGTGCCAGCAGTACCATGGACGGGGCCCAGCATTTT; CDR3aa: CASSTMDGAQHF
j_gene: TRBJ2-5; abundance: NA; d_gene: NA; v_gene: TRBV6-5; CDR3nt: TGTGCCAGCAGTCAGGGGATCGGGAAAGAGACCCAGTACTTC; CDR3aa: CASSQGIGKETQYF
j_gene: TRBJ1-4; abundance: NA; d_gene: NA; v_gene: TRBV28; CDR3nt: TGTGCCAGCAGTTTCGGACAAGAAAATGAAAAACTGTTTTTT; CDR3aa: CASSFGQENEKLFF
j_gene: TRBJ1-5; abundance: NA; d_gene: NA; v_gene: TRBV7-2; CDR3nt: TGTGCCAGCAGCTTATATGGCCAGGGTTATCAGCCCCAGCATTTT; CDR3aa: CASSLYGQGYQPQHF
j_gene: TRBJ1-2; abundance: NA; d_gene: TRBD1; v_gene: TRBV9; CDR3nt: TGTGCCAGCAGCTTCGGGACAGGGCCGAACTATGGCTACACCTTC; CDR3aa: CASSFGTGPNYGYTF
j_gene: TRBJ1-5; abundance: few; d_gene: TRBD1; v_gene: TRBV11-3; CDR3nt: TGTGCCAGCAGCTTAGATGGGACAGGGAATCAGCCCCAGCATTTT; CDR3aa: CASSLDGTGNQPQHF
j_gene: TRBJ2-7; abundance: NA; d_gene: TRBD2; v_gene: TRBV4-3; CDR3nt: TGCGCCAGCAGCCAGGAGCGGGGCGAATGGTACGAGCAGTACTTC; CDR3aa: CASSQERGEWYEQYF